One T cell receptor beta chain is described in this entry. This specimen belongs to a study of cytomegalovirus exposure and HLA in healthy donors. Both 60 Vbeta primers and 13 Jbeta primers went into the PCR. Assay: immunoSEQ multiplex PCR; the TCRdb copy retains only in-frame clones and omits some. The sample records approximately 89,000 clones, approximately 77% being singletons. V lost 6 bases and J lost 7; bases outside the gene matches: 9. This CDR3 is 14 amino acids long. From germline, CDR1 is SGHNT and CDR2 YYREEE (reference sequence). The rearrangement joins TRBV5-4 to TRBJ2-1; 8 bases align to TRBD2. The origin of this receptor is a man aged 30 to 45 in good health and CMV-seronegative. Sequenced material: PBMCs. The CDR3 DNA reads TGTGCCAGCACCCCTGGACTAGCAGGAAATGAGCAGTTCTTC. It yields the protein CASTPGLAGNEQFF.